These 2 T cell receptor beta chains were all obtained from the same sample, sequenced in a study of blood T cells in healthy people across ages. A second about 7 to 12 cycle PCR used barcoded and J-beta primers. TCRdb reprocessed the 5' RACE reads with MiXCR, giving one entry per CDR3 protein. In the table there are about 1.6 million distinct CDR3 sequences, around 35% of which are singletons. Specimen: blood. The origin of the receptors is a woman aged 30 to 39 in good health.

The V and J genes are TRBV20-1 and TRBJ2-1; no definite D call. V dropped 1 base and J dropped 9 bases, with 10 bases sitting between them. Germline assignment: CDR1 DFQATT and CDR2 SNEGSKA (reference sequence). The CDR3 sequence is 12 residues long. The DNA for the CDR3 is TGCAGTGCTAGAGTCGGCGCCGCTGAGCAGTTCTTC. It translates to CSARVGAAEQFF.

The chain links TRBV13 to TRBJ2-5; tentatively, D is TRBD1 (6 bases). V was pared by 5 bases and J by 1 base, with 14 bases between. There are 15 residues in the CDR3. Germline CDR1 and CDR2: PRHDT and FYEKMQ (reference sequence). CDR3 protein: CASSHWDKSQETQYF. The DNA of the CDR3 is TGTGCCAGCAGCCATTGGGACAAATCCCAAGAGACCCAGTACTTC. The variable domain in full, completed from reference TRBV13 and TRBJ2-5, reads AAGVIQSPRHLIKEKRETATLKCYPIPRHDTVYWYQQGPGQDPQFLISFYEKMQSDKGSIPDRFSAQQFSDYHSELNMSSLELGDSALYFCASSHWDKSQETQYFGPGTRLLVL.